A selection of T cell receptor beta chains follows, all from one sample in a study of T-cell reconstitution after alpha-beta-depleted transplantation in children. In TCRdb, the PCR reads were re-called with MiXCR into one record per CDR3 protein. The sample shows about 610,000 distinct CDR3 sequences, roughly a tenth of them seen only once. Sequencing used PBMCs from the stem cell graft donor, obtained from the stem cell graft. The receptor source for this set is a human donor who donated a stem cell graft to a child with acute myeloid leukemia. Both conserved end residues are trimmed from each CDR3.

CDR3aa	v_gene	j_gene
SAEGSGQNIQY	TRBV29-1	TRBJ2-4
SASPLAGGIQETQY	TRBV20-1	TRBJ2-5
ATRGQKYNEQF	TRBV15	TRBJ2-1
SVGSGSDTQY	TRBV29-1	TRBJ2-3
ASSTPGTGDWNTEAF	TRBV19	TRBJ1-1
ASSLDRQDYQETQY	TRBV5-6	TRBJ2-5
ASSPTSADTQY	TRBV28	TRBJ2-3
ASSPVIAGGPEETQY	TRBV7-9	TRBJ2-5
ASSKGVQTYEQY	TRBV21-1	TRBJ2-7
ASSLNPAGGTDTQY	TRBV7-3	TRBJ2-3
ASSYLPSDSSYEQY	TRBV7-8	TRBJ2-7
ASITNQLGKNEQF	TRBV12-3/TRBV12-4	TRBJ2-1
ASSPGGTGTYEQY	TRBV7-3	TRBJ2-7
ASTQRLAGNYEQY	TRBV27	TRBJ2-7
AWSTWRGPTWDQPQH	TRBV30	TRBJ1-5
ASTLRQGGTEAF	TRBV12-3/TRBV12-4	TRBJ1-1
ASSYEASTDTQY	TRBV7-8	TRBJ2-3
ASSYLPPGQGTGNTIY	TRBV6-5	TRBJ1-3
ASSLRAGANHNEQF	TRBV5-1	TRBJ2-1
ASSLKRDQPQH	TRBV7-6	TRBJ1-5
ASSLSGVGAWDTQY	TRBV27	TRBJ2-3
ASSRLGSSNTDTQY	TRBV4-2	TRBJ2-3
ASSLGPRHEQY	TRBV5-1	TRBJ2-7
ASSTPSGRIYNEQF	TRBV28	TRBJ2-1
ASSLIDQRKNEQF	TRBV5-5	TRBJ2-1
TSSLVGTGGDEQY	TRBV5-5	TRBJ2-7
SAQRPSGRAYEQY	TRBV20-1	TRBJ2-7
SASPGAYEQY	TRBV20-1	TRBJ2-7
SVSWSSGRPLGTGELF	TRBV29-1	TRBJ2-2
ASSFAGTQTEAF	TRBV27	TRBJ1-1
SARGGSGYYGYT	TRBV20-1	TRBJ1-2
ASSSPPSGYT	TRBV28	TRBJ1-2
SVVLGQTNTGELF	TRBV29-1	TRBJ2-2
ASSLRATYNEQF	TRBV12-3/TRBV12-4	TRBJ2-1
ASTPMAGELF	TRBV5-1	TRBJ2-2
SARAGTGSSYNSPLH	TRBV20-1	TRBJ1-6
ASSPLTSGRVPDEQY	TRBV9	TRBJ2-7
ATSSGTSGIETQY	TRBV15	TRBJ2-5
ASSQVQPSTNEKLF	TRBV4-2	TRBJ1-4
ASSLRWGRVDTQY	TRBV7-2	TRBJ2-3
ASSQDTGVSGNTIY	TRBV3-1	TRBJ1-3